This T cell receptor (beta chain) appears in the sequencing data of a study of CD8 T cells in ankylosing spondylitis. Study-wide points: The authors found the disease-linked clones to be CD8+ and relatively rare in peripheral blood. There was a TCR beta motif, made of eight highly homologous variants, that appeared characteristic of ankylosing spondylitis blood.

TCRdb reprocessed the 5' RACE reads via MiXCR and lists one record per CDR3 protein. The sample shows around 490,000 distinct CDR3 sequences, under 5.5% of them seen only once. This clonotype has at least ten counts. Antigen specificity is unknown. This CDR3 is built from 15 residues. V was cut by 4 bases and J by 0 bases, with 12 bases left in between. Germline CDR1 reads SGHRS; CDR2 reads YFSETQ. Sample: blood, either unsorted or a sorted T cell fraction (not recorded which). This clonotype originated in a male donor with ankylosing spondylitis. The chain joins TRBV5-1 to TRBJ2-3; weak D call: TRBD1 (5 bases). CDR3 residues: CASSQPRESTDTQYF. The CDR3 DNA follows: TGCGCCAGCAGCCAACCCAGGGAAAGCACAGATACGCAGTATTTT.